The clone carrying this T cell receptor (beta chain) was detected ten times or more. The read finishes 3 residues shy of the CDR3 end, and the germline J gene is used to complete it. Clones were read by immunoSEQ multiplex PCR, and TCRdb kept only the in-frame ones, dropping some. This sample carries tens of thousands of clones, none of them present only once. This entry comes from a study of T cell clonality in common variable immunodeficiency. This CDR3 is 15 amino acids long. Germline V CDR1 and CDR2: ENHRY, SYGVKD. Trimming cost V 3 bases and J 0 bases, with 9 bases left between them. The receptor comes from a person aged 18 to 70 in good health. The sequenced sample consisted of peripheral blood mononuclear cells. The V and J genes are TRBV10-3 and TRBJ2-1; D remains unclear. This chain's CDR3 is CAISDLSSSYNEQFF. CDR3 DNA (partial): TGTGCCATCAGTGATTTGAGTAGCTCCTACAATGAG.